These 3 T cell receptor beta chains came from one sample sequenced in a study of shared clonotypes between healthy human individuals. Method: immunoSEQ multiplex PCR; TCRdb's copy keeps in-frame clones and lacks some. The table has around 510,000 clones, 95% to 97% seen once. Specimen: naive CD4+ T cells sorted from blood. Specified subset: CD45RA+ positively selected. The receptors were sampled from a woman aged 25 to 39 in good health.

V usage is TRBV27 and J usage is TRBJ2-2; no definite D call. Germline lookup yields CDR1 MNHEY and CDR2 SMNVEV (reference sequence). The CDR3 runs 15 residues. The V and J ends lost 1 base and 6 bases respectively, with 12 bases between them. This CDR3 is CASSLLSGHPGELFF. The DNA of the CDR3 is TGTGCCAGCAGTTTATTGTCCGGGCATCCCGGGGAGCTGTTTTTT.

The genes are TRBV4-1 and TRBJ2-1; D is ambiguous. CDR3 size: 17 residues. Germline V gene sequence: CDR1 MGHRA, CDR2 YSYEKL. V gave up 0 bases and J gave up 0 bases, with 12 bases separating them. The CDR3 DNA reads as TGCGCCAGCAGCCAAGATCGATCGAAGAGCTCCTACAATGAGCAGTTCTTC. Its protein is CASSQDRSKSSYNEQFF.

This clone was seen only once. This chain links TRBV28 with TRBJ1-4, with D possibly matching TRBD1 (6 bases). Trimming pared 6 bases from V and 4 bases from J, leaving 9 bases between. The CDR3 length is 13 residues. Germline V gene lookup returns CDR1 MDHEN and CDR2 SYDVKM. The CDR3 DNA reads as TGTGCCAGCAGGGACAGCCTTAATGAAAAACTGTTTTTT. Residues: CASRDSLNEKLFF.